This TCR beta chain appears in the sequencing data of a study of neurological immune-mediated disorders. This clonotype was observed at least ten times. Every sequencing run produced over 180 million TCR-beta sequences that came from 15-18 subjects. TCRdb processed the 5' RACE reads anew with MiXCR; each CDR3 protein has one entry. Among tens of thousands of distinct CDR3 sequences listed, 3.5% to 5% were seen once. The specimen was PBMCs. This receptor was taken from a man aged 25-40 years with multiple sclerosis.

CDR3 nucleotide sequence: TGCGCCAGCAGCTTGGAGGGGGCATTTCCAGATACGCAGTATTTT. This gives the protein CASSLEGAFPDTQYF. This chain links TRBV5-1 with TRBJ2-3, with TRBD1 matching over 7 bases. This CDR3 is built from 15 residues. Germline assignment: CDR1 SGHRS and CDR2 YFSETQ. V was clipped by 0 bases and J by 4 bases; unmatched bases: 5.